The 9 T cell receptor beta chains reported below all come from one sample, sequenced in a study of graft-versus-host responses after intestinal transplantation. The repertoire was sequenced with immunoSEQ multiplex PCR; TCRdb's copy has only in-frame clones and lacks some. The sample consists of about 14,000 clones, approximately 32% of them appearing once. The sample consisted of alloreactive CD4+ T cells from a mixed lymphocyte reaction culture, taken before intestinal transplant. Subset meaning: CFSE-low proliferating T cells sorted from approximately 6-day pre-transplant mixed lymphocyte reaction (GvH or HvG direction). These TCRs come from a human patient who received an intestinal transplant.

On this clone: The junction shows a germline mismatch at one end, possibly a read error. Distinct nucleotide sequences in the sample also encode this CDR3. This chain connects TRBV4-1 to TRBJ2-1; 7 bases match TRBD2. Per the germline V gene, CDR1 is MGHRA and CDR2 is YSYEKL. The CDR3 length is 14 residues. The CDR3 here is CASSLTSTYNEQFF. The DNA for the CDR3 is TGTGCCAGCAGCCTGACTAGCACCTACAATGAGCAGTTCTTC.

The V gene is TRBV4-1, the J gene TRBJ2-6, with D perhaps matching TRBD1 (6 bases). Trimming stripped 4 bases from V and 4 bases from J, with 11 bases between. The CDR3 covers 15 residues. CDR1 and CDR2 from the germline V gene are MGHRA and YSYEKL. CDR3 in DNA: TGCGCCAGCAGCCCCCCAGGGGCCGGGGCCAACGTCCTGACTTTC. It encodes CASSPPGAGANVLTF.

This clone was found a few times. The rearrangement uses TRBV28 and TRBJ1-1, with 8 bases fitting TRBD1. V shed 2 bases and J 8 bases; nucleotides not matched to a gene: 7. Germline-derived CDR1 and CDR2 are MDHEN and SYDVKM. The CDR3 has 14 amino acids. The DNA of the CDR3 is TGTGCCAGCAGTTTACTGCAGGGGGCTTCAGAAGCTTTCTTT. Translating gives CASSLLQGASEAFF. Full variable domain (remainder filled in from reference TRBV28 and TRBJ1-1): DVKVTQSSRYLVKRTGEKVFLECVQDMDHENMFWYRQDPGLGLRLIYFSYDVKMKEKGDIPEGYSVSREKKERFSLILESASTNQTSMYLCASSLLQGASEAFFGQGTRLTVV.

The chain links TRBV7-3 to TRBJ2-5; 8 nucleotides match TRBD2. V shed 5 bases and J 5 bases; nucleotides not matched to a gene: 13. The length of the CDR3 is 16 residues. Germline lookup yields CDR1 SGHTA and CDR2 FQGTGA. The DNA of the CDR3 is TGTGCCAGCAGCCCGGCGGGGGGCACAGGGAAGGAGACCCAGTACTTC. This sequence encodes CASSPAGGTGKETQYF. Filled out from reference TRBV7-3 and TRBJ2-5, the complete variable domain reads GAGVSQTPSNKVTEKGKYVELRCDPISGHTALYWYRQSLGQGPEFLIYFQGTGAADDSGLPNDRFFAVRPEGSVSTLKIQRTERGDSAVYLCASSPAGGTGKETQYFGPGTRLLVL.

V is TRBV19 and J is TRBJ1-1, with D possibly being TRBD1 (6 bases). V was clipped by 9 bases and J by 1 base, with 12 bases between them. The CDR3 is 13 amino acids. The germline V gene has CDR1 LNHDA and CDR2 SQIVND (reference sequence). The CDR3 DNA reads as TGTGCCAGCAGAGGACAGTGGAACACTGAAGCTTTCTTT. This translates into CASRGQWNTEAFF.

This clone showed up just a few times. The gene calls are TRBV28 and TRBJ2-7; D is perhaps TRBD1 or TRBD2 (5 bases each). The V gene lost 1 base and the J gene lost 12 bases, with 16 bases spanning the gap. The CDR3 runs to 13 residues. CDR1 and CDR2 (germline): MDHEN, SYDVKM. CDR3: CASSLLSGATRYF. CDR3 bases: TGTGCCAGCAGTTTATTGTCTGGGGCCACTAGGTACTTC.

This rearrangement joins TRBV5-8 to TRBJ2-1, with TRBD2 identical over 7 bases. The CDR3 spans 16 residues. V shed 4 bases and J 8 bases; nucleotides not matched to a gene: 15. Germline V gene data show CDR1 as SGHTS and CDR2 as YDEGEE. This CDR3 is CASSGGVAGASDEQFF. The CDR3 DNA reads as TGTGCCAGCAGCGGGGGGGTGGCGGGAGCGTCCGATGAGCAGTTCTTC.

The chain combines TRBV11-2 with TRBJ1-5; a weak D match, TRBD1 (6 bases). This CDR3 has 14 amino acids. V lost 5 bases and J lost 0, with 8 bases in between. Germline CDR1 SGHAT, CDR2 FQNNGV. In DNA form, the CDR3 reads TGTGCCAGCAGCCGGGACAATAGCAATCAGCCCCAGCATTTT. Translating gives CASSRDNSNQPQHF.

The rearrangement joins TRBV18 to TRBJ1-3; maybe TRBD1 (5 bases). CDR1 and CDR2 (germline): KGHSH, LQKENI. Trimming removed 3 bases from V and 1 base from J, with 16 bases in between. This CDR3 is built from 17 residues. The CDR3 DNA reads as TGTGCCAGCTCACCCAGGGTCGGGACGCGTTCTGGAAACACCATATATTTT. This codes for CASSPRVGTRSGNTIYF.